These T cell receptor beta chains were read from a single sample in a study of blood T cell repertoires in COVID-19. Sequencing used immunoSEQ multiplex PCR; TCRdb keeps in-frame clones, though not all of them. The sample has more than 70,000 clones; roughly 80% are singletons. The source material was peripheral blood. The receptor source for this set is a woman aged 80 or older with active or convalescent COVID-19. CDR3s include the opening cysteine and the closing phenylalanine or tryptophan. The order of the fields is clone size, D gene, J gene, V gene, CDR3 DNA, CDR3 protein. The D gene is left open where the match is weak. Expanded clones get a size class; other rows say once, few or many, or leave the size out.

>-|TRBD1|TRBJ1-2|TRBV3-1/TRBV3-2
TGTGCCAGCAGCCTAGACAGGGGGCGAGGCTACACCTTC
CASSLDRGRGYTF
>-|-|TRBJ1-2|TRBV21-1
TGTGCCAGCAGCAAAAGGAACGACAAGGGGCCATATGGCTACACCTTC
CASSKRNDKGPYGYTF
>-|TRBD2|TRBJ2-1|TRBV5-1
TGCGCCAGCAGCTTGGCCCTAGCGGGAGTTGCTGAGCAGTTCTTC
CASSLALAGVAEQFF
>once|-|TRBJ2-4|TRBV7-6
TGTGCCAGCAGCTTAGTGGGACAAGGTCAGGGAAACATTCAGTACTTC
CASSLVGQGQGNIQYF
>-|-|TRBJ1-2|TRBV24-1
TGTGCCACCAGTGATCCAGGGGTCGGGGGCTACACCTTC
CATSDPGVGGYTF
>-|TRBD1|TRBJ2-7|TRBV5-4
TGTGCCAGCAGCCGGGGTGGACAGGGGCCCTACGAGCAGTACTTC
CASSRGGQGPYEQYF
>-|TRBD1|TRBJ2-2|TRBV4-3
TGCGCCAGCAGCCAACAGGGGACAGGGGGCTACACCGGGGAGCTGTTTTTT
CASSQQGTGGYTGELFF
>-|-|TRBJ1-1|TRBV29-1
TGCAGCGTTGGTGGAGGGATTTTATCCCTGACTGAAGCTTTCTTT
CSVGGGILSLTEAFF
>-|-|TRBJ1-1|TRBV27
TGTGCCAGCAGTTCGACGGGCCTCACGGGATCAAATGTGGCTTTCTTT
CASSSTGLTGSNVAFF
>-|TRBD2|TRBJ2-2|TRBV6-2/TRBV6-3
TGTGCCAGCAGTTATCGACTAGCGGGGGGGTACACCGGGGAGCTGTTTTTT
CASSYRLAGGYTGELFF
>-|-|TRBJ2-3|TRBV19
TGTGCCAGTAGGCTTCGGGGGTATCCAGATACGCAGTATTTT
CASRLRGYPDTQYF
>-|TRBD2|TRBJ2-2|TRBV7-2
TGTGCCAGCAGCTTAGCCTCTCGACTAGCGGGGGGCACCGGGGAGCTGTTTTTT
CASSLASRLAGGTGELFF
>-|TRBD1|TRBJ1-3|TRBV19
TGTGCCGGACGGGACAGCTCCTCTGGAAACACCATATATTTT
CAGRDSSSGNTIYF
>-|-|TRBJ2-7|TRBV27
TGTGCCAGCAGTTTCTACAGGGACTCCTACGAGCAGTACTTC
CASSFYRDSYEQYF
>-|TRBD1|TRBJ1-2|TRBV5-1
TGCGCCAGCAGCGAGGGGACAGCGAAGGACTATGGCTACACCTTC
CASSEGTAKDYGYTF